This T cell receptor (beta chain) was sequenced in a study of T cell clonotyping in hematopoietic cell transplantation. Study background: Recipient samples before transplant were obtained post-cytoreduction.

Time point meaning: recipient sample about 28 days before transplant, after cytoreduction. V lost 0 bases and J lost 6, with 9 bases in between. Germline CDR1 is SGHNT and CDR2 is YYREEE (reference sequence). The CDR3 is 13 residues long. As to this clone: Antigen: not known.

The data were produced by immunoSEQ multiplex PCR, yet TCRdb's version contains in-frame clones alone and is incomplete. This table has tens of thousands of clones, 90% to 96% appearing once. Broader study findings: Broader posttransplant TCR repertoire diversity was predicted by graft donor and pretransplant recipient Inverse Simpson Index values. After transplant, recipient diversity fell while pathologically expanded clonotypes grew through day 180.

V and J are TRBV5-4 and TRBJ1-2, with D possibly being TRBD1 (6 bases). The sequences come from peripheral blood mononuclear cells, collected before stem cell transplant. The clonotype originates from a woman between 50 and 59 years old with acute myeloid leukemia. Some clones in this sample may be carry-over from other donors' samples. The CDR3 is CASSLVSGDGYTF. The CDR3, as DNA: TGTGCCAGCAGCTTGGTGTCAGGGGATGGCTACACCTTC.